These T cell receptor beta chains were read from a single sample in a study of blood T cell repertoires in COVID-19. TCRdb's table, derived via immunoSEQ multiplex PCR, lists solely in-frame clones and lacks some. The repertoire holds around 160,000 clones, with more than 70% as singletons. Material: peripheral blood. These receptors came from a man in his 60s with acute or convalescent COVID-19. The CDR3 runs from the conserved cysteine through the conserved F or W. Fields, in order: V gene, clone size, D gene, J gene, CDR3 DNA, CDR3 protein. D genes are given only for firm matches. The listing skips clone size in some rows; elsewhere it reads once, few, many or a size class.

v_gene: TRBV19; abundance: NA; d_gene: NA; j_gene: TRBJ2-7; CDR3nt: TGTGCCAGTAGTATAGATGAGGCCGGCCAGTACGAGCAGTACTTC; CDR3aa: CASSIDEAGQYEQYF
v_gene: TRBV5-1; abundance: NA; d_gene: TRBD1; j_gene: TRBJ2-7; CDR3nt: TGCGCCAGCAGCCCCGGCCCCGGGACAGAACGGTACGAGCAGTACTTC; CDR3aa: CASSPGPGTERYEQYF
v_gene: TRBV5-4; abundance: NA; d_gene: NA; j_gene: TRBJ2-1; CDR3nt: TGTGCCAGCAGCGACGGGATTACCCCGCCAAATGAGCAGTTCTTC; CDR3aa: CASSDGITPPNEQFF
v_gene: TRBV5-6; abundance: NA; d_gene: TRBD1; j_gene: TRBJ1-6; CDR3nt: TGTGCCAGCAGCATAGGACAGGGATTTTCACCCCTCCACTTT; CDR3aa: CASSIGQGFSPLHF
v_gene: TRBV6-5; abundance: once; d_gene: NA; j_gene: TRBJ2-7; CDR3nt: TGTGCCAGCAGTCTATACTACGAGCAGTACTTC; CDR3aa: CASSLYYEQYF
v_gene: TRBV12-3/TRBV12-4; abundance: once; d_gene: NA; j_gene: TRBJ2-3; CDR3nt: TGTGCCAGCAGGCGGTCTTTCACAGATACGCAGTATTTT; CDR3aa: CASRRSFTDTQYF
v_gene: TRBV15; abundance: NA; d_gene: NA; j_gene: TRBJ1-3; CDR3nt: TGTGCCACCAGCAGCCCGAGTAGAAACACCATATATTTT; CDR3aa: CATSSPSRNTIYF
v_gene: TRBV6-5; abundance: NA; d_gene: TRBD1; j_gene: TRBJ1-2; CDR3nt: TGTGCCAGCAGCGGGGGGACAGGGAACTATGGCTACACCTTC; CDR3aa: CASSGGTGNYGYTF
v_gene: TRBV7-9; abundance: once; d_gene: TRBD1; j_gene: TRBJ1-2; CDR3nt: TGTGCCAGCAGCTTGGGACAGGGCTATGGCTACACCTTC; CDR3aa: CASSLGQGYGYTF
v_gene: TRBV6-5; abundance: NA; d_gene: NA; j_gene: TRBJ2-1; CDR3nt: TGTGCCAGCAGTTCTGGGAGGAATGAGCAGTTCTTC; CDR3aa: CASSSGRNEQFF
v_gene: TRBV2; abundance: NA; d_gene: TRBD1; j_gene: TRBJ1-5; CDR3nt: TGTGCCAGCAGCGGAGGCGACAGGGGGCGGCCCCGGAGTCAGCCCCAGCATTTT; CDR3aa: CASSGGDRGRPRSQPQHF
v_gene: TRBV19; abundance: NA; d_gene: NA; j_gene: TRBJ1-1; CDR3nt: TGTGCCAGTAGTATGGGAGGTCGTACGTTTTCGAACACTGAAGCTTTCTTT; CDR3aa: CASSMGGRTFSNTEAFF
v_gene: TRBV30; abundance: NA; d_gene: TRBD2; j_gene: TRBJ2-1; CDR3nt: TGTGCCTGGAGTGTAGACGGACTAGCGGCTTACAATGAGCAGTTCTTC; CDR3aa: CAWSVDGLAAYNEQFF
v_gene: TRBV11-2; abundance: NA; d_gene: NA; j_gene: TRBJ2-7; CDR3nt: TGTGCCAGCAGCCCGTGGGAAGGGGCCCTCGAGCAGTACTTC; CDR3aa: CASSPWEGALEQYF
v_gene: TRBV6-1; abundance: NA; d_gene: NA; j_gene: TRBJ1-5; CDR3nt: TGTGCCAGCTCTACGGGTGGCGGCAATCAGCCCCAGCATTTT; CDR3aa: CASSTGGGNQPQHF
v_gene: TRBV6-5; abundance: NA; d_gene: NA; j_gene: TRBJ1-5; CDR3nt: TGTGCCAGCAGTTACAGGGGGAACAATCAGCCCCAGCATTTT; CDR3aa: CASSYRGNNQPQHF
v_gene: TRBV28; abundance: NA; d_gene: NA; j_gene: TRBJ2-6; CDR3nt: TGTGCCAGCAGTTTTCCGGGCTCTGGGGCCAACGTCCTGACTTTC; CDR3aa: CASSFPGSGANVLTF
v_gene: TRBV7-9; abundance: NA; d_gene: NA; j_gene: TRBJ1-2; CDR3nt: TGTGCCAGCAGCTTAGATGGGCTTGGCTACACCTTC; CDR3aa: CASSLDGLGYTF
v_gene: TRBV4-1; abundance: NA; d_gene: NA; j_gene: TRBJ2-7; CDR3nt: TGCGCCAGCAGCACCAGGGGGGCGTCCTACGAGCAGTACTTC; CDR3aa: CASSTRGASYEQYF
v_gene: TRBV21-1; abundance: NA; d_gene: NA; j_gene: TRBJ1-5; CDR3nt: TGTGCCAGTCAATTAAACAGGCATAGCAATCAGCCCCAGCATTTT; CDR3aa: CASQLNRHSNQPQHF
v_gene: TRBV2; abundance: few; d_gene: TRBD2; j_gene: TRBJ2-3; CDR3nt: TGTGCCAGCAGTGAATCTCGGGGGGGCACAGATACGCAGTATTTT; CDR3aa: CASSESRGGTDTQYF
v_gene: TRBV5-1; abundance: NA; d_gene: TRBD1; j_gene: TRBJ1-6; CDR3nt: TGCGCCAGCAGCTTGCGGGCAGGGGGCACTTCACCCCTCCACTTT; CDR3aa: CASSLRAGGTSPLHF
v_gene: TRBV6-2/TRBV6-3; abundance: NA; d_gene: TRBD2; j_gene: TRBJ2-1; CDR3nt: TGTGCCAGCAGTTCGAGAAGGGAGCGGGGGCACAACAATGAGCAGTTCTTC; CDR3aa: CASSSRRERGHNNEQFF
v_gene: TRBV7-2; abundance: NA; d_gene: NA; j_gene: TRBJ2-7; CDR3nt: TGTGCCAGCAGCTTATCCGGGTACGAGCAGTACTTC; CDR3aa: CASSLSGYEQYF
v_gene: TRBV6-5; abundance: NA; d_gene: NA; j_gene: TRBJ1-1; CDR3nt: TGTGCCACGATACAGGGCATGAACACTGAAGCTTTCTTT; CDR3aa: CATIQGMNTEAFF
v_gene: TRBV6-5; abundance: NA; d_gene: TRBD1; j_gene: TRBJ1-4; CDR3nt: TGTGCCAGCAGTTTTATGGCAGGGGGCAGTGAAAAACTGTTTTTT; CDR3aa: CASSFMAGGSEKLFF
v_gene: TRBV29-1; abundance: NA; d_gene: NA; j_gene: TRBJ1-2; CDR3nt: TGCAGCGTTGAAGAACAGAACTATGGCTACACCTTC; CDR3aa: CSVEEQNYGYTF
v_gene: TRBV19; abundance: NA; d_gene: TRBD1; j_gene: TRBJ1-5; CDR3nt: TGTGCCAGTAGTAAGCCGCGACAGGGGGCCCGGCAGCCCCAGCATTTT; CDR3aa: CASSKPRQGARQPQHF
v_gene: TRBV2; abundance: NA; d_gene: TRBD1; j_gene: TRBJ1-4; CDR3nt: TGTGCCACCAAAGGGGGACAGGACATTATTAATGAAAAACTGTTTTTT; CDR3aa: CATKGGQDIINEKLFF